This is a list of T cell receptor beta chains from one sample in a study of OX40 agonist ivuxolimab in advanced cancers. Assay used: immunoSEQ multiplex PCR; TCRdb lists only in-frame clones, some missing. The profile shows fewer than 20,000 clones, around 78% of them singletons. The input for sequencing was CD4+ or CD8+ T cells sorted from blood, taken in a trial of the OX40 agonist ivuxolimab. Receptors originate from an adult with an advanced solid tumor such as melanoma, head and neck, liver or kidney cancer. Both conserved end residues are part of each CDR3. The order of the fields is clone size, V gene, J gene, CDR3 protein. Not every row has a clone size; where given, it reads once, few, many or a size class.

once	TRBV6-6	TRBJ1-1	CASSYFQGNTEAFF
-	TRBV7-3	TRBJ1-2	CASSQGRDYGYTF
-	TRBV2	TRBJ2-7	CASSGTDYAYEQYF
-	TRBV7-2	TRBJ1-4	CASSFGTEGFEKLFF
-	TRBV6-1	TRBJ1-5	CAIILDRDGNQPQHF
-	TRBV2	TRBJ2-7	CASSENLILTYEQYF
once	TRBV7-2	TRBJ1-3	CASSLVLQTGGVGNTIYF
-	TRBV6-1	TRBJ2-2	CASSEAPDTGELFF
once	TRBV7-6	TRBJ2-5	CASSLGHGAGLKETQYF
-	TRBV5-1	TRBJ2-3	CASMGNLEKYF
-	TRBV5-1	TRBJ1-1	CASSSGDSGTEAFF
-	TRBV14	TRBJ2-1	CASSHLGTGVYNEQFF
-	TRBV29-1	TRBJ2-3	CSGDTATDTQYF
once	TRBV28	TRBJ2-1	CASSTAGTNSYNEQFF
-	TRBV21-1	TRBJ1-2	CASTNSGRTYGYTF
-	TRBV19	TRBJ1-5	CASSIIGWGPSNQPQHF
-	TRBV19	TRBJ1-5	CASSTWGDRHF
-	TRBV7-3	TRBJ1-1	CASSLQAGNTEAFF
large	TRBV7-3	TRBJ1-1	CASSLRGAPTEAFF
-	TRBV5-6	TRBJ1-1	CASSSLRQGAFF
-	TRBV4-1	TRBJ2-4	CASSQGTLGGAQNIQYF
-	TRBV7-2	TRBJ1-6	CASSTRTGNNSPLHF
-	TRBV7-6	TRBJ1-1	CASGPGPEAFF
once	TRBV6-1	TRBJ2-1	CASRVFYGNNEQFF